Following are 10 T cell receptor beta chains from one sample sequenced in a study of cytomegalovirus exposure and HLA in healthy donors. The PCR contained 60 Vbeta and 13 Jbeta primers. Sequencing used immunoSEQ multiplex PCR; TCRdb keeps in-frame clones, though not all of them. The profile shows 150,000 to 200,000 clones, 68% of them singletons. Sample: PBMCs. Receptors were obtained from a man younger than 45 in good health and CMV-seropositive.

In this sample, this clone turned up a few times. This rearrangement joins TRBV11-2 to TRBJ2-1; D possibly corresponds to TRBD2 (5 bases). V shed 5 bases and J shed 9 bases, with 20 bases lying between them. Germline lookup yields CDR1 SGHAT and CDR2 FQNNGV. CDR3 size: 15 residues. Written as DNA, the CDR3 is TGTGCCAGCAGCATCTACTCGGACCGAGCGGTTGAGCAGTTCTTC. Encoded protein: CASSIYSDRAVEQFF.

The chain couples TRBV2 to TRBJ2-4; weak D call: TRBD1 (6 bases). The germline V and J ends were trimmed by 7 bases and 6 bases, with 10 bases remaining between them. Germline values: CDR1 SNHLY, CDR2 FYNNEI. This CDR3 comprises 12 residues. CDR3 protein: CASTGQTNIQYF. As DNA, the CDR3 is TGTGCCAGCACTGGACAGACAAACATTCAGTACTTC.

This clone was seen just once. The CDR3 nucleotides read TGTGCAAGTCGCTCGAGCGGGGGGGATCGCTGCACAGATACGCAGTATTTT. It translates to CASRSSGGDRCTDTQYF. This chain joins TRBV12-2 and TRBJ2-3; the D call of TRBD2 is as the table states it, not checked on the DNA. TRBV12-2 is annotated as a pseudogene. The CDR3 totals 17 residues.

The V call is TRBV12-2, the J call TRBJ2-3; the table assigns TRBD2, which was not confirmed against the DNA. TRBV12-2 is deemed a pseudogene. The CDR3 is 17 residues long. CDR3 bases: TGTGCAAGTCGCTTAGGGGGACTAGCGGGAAGCACAGATACGCAGTATTTT. It yields the protein CASRLGGLAGSTDTQYF.

The V call is TRBV19, the J call TRBJ2-5, with D perhaps matching TRBD2 (7 bases). V was shortened by 6 bases and J by 2 bases, with 25 bases between the two germline ends. The CDR3 length is 18 residues. Germline-derived CDR1 and CDR2 are LNHDA and SQIVND (reference sequence). In DNA form, the CDR3 reads TGTGCCAGTAGGGCGGGACTAAAGGGAGTAAGGGGGCAAGAGACCCAGTACTTC. This codes for CASRAGLKGVRGQETQYF. Full variable domain (outside the CDR3, taken from reference TRBV19 and TRBJ2-5): DGGITQSPKYLFRKEGQNVTLSCEQNLNHDAMYWYRQDPGQGLRLIYYSQIVNDFQKGDIAEGYSVSREKKESFPLTVTSAQKNPTAFYLCASRAGLKGVRGQETQYFGPGTRLLVL.

This clone was detected only a few times. The rearrangement uses TRBV28 and TRBJ1-1, with D perhaps matching TRBD1 (5 bases). Trimming pared 2 bases from V and 1 base from J, leaving 17 bases between. This CDR3 region has 17 residues. From germline, CDR1 is MDHEN and CDR2 SYDVKM. For the CDR3, the DNA is TGTGCCAGCAGTTTAACTGGGTGGGGGGGACCGAACACTGAAGCTTTCTTT. Protein sequence: CASSLTGWGGPNTEAFF.

The chain couples TRBV27 to TRBJ1-6; weak D call: TRBD1 (5 bases). Germline loops: CDR1 MNHEY, CDR2 SMNVEV (reference sequence). Trimming removed 7 bases from V and 5 bases from J, with 15 bases in between. CDR3 length equals 15 residues. CDR3 DNA: TGTGCCAGCACCTCAGGGTACAATGATAATTCACCCCTCCACTTT. Translating gives CASTSGYNDNSPLHF.

The chain is built from TRBV7-3 and TRBJ2-5; D perhaps matches TRBD1 (7 bases). Germline loops: CDR1 SGHTA, CDR2 FQGTGA. Trimming removed 6 bases from V and 4 bases from J, with 12 bases in between. The length of the CDR3 is 13 residues. CDR3 sequence: CASSPQGGETQYF. The CDR3 region has the DNA TGTGCCAGCAGTCCTCAGGGGGGAGAGACCCAGTACTTC.

The chain joins TRBV6-6 to TRBJ1-1, with no clear D. Germline assignment: CDR1 MNHNY and CDR2 SVGAGI (reference sequence). The CDR3 extends over 14 amino acids. V was clipped by 0 bases and J by 3 bases, with 8 bases between them. The CDR3 loop is CASSYSDIYTEAFF. The CDR3 DNA follows: TGTGCCAGCAGTTACTCTGACATCTACACTGAAGCTTTCTTT.

This clone was recorded a few times. The chain carries TRBV19 and TRBJ2-7; TRBD1 matches 10 bases. The germline gives CDR1 LNHDA, CDR2 SQIVND (reference sequence). V shed 4 bases and J 4 bases; nucleotides not matched to a gene: 4. The CDR3 runs 14 residues. In DNA form, the CDR3 reads TGTGCCAGTAGTAGCGGGACAGGGGATTACGAGCAGTACTTC. Translation: CASSSGTGDYEQYF. Based on the CDR3 plus reference TRBV19 and TRBJ2-7, the full variable domain is DGGITQSPKYLFRKEGQNVTLSCEQNLNHDAMYWYRQDPGQGLRLIYYSQIVNDFQKGDIAEGYSVSREKKESFPLTVTSAQKNPTAFYLCASSSGTGDYEQYFGPGTRLTVT.